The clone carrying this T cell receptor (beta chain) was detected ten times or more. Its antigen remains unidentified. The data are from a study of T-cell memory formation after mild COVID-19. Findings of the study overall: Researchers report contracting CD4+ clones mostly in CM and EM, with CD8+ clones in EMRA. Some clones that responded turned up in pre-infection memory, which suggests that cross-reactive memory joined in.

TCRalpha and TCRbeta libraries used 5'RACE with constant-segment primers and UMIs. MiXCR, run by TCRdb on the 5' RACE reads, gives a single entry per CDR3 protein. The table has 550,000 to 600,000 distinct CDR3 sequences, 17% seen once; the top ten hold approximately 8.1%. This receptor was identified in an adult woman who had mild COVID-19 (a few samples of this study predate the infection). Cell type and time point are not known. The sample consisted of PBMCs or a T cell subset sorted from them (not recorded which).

The CDR3 loop is CATVGPGLVGYTF. The CDR3 coding sequence is TGTGCCACCGTAGGGCCCGGTTTGGTGGGCTACACCTTC. The rearrangement links TRBV7-9 to TRBJ1-2; D is unresolved. The CDR3 consists of 13 residues. CDR1 is SEHNR and CDR2 is FQNEAQ in the germline V gene (reference sequence). V lost 10 bases to trimming and J lost 8 bases, with 20 bases between them.